This T cell receptor beta chain was sequenced in a study of immune evolution from preneoplasia to lung adenocarcinoma. The table came from immunoSEQ multiplex PCR; TCRdb's copy has only in-frame clones and leaves some out. In the table there are a few thousand clones, approximately 88% of which are singletons. Germline values: CDR1 DFQATT, CDR2 SNEGSKA (reference sequence). The CDR3 totals 11 residues. V was clipped by 6 bases and J by 3 bases, with 9 bases between them. The gene calls are TRBV20-1 and TRBJ2-7; D is perhaps TRBD2 (6 bases). Material: FFPE lung adenocarcinoma in situ tissue. The sequence came from a person aged 60-80 years with lung adenocarcinoma. The CDR3 spells CSAGEDYEQYF. CDR3 nucleotides: TGCAGTGCAGGGGAGGACTACGAGCAGTACTTC.